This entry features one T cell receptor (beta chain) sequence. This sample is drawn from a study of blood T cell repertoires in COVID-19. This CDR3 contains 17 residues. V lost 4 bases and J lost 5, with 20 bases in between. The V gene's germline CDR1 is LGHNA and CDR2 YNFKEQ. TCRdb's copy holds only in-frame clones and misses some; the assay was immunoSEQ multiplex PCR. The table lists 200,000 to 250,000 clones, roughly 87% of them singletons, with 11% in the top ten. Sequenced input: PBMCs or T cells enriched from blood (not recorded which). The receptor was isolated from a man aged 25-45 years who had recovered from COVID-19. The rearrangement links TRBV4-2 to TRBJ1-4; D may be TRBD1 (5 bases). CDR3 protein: CASSPNPQGRRNEKLFF. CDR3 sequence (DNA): TGTGCCAGCAGCCCAAACCCCCAGGGAAGACGGAATGAAAAACTGTTTTTT.